The rows below give T cell receptor beta chains drawn from one sample of a study of beta chain features in type 1 diabetes. Only in-frame clones appear in the TCRdb table, and some are missing; sequencing was by immunoSEQ multiplex PCR. Of 400,000 to 500,000 clones in the sample, around 14% are singletons; the top ten hold around 0.035%. What was sequenced was naive CD4+ T cells from blood. The source is a man younger than 45 in good health. CDR3s leave out the opening cysteine and the closing phenylalanine or tryptophan.

J,V,CDR3
TRBJ2-4,TRBV15,ATKSRMEGAKNIQY
TRBJ2-3,TRBV2,ASSVSGGALIDTQY
TRBJ2-3,TRBV7-3,ASSLWTANSTDTQY
TRBJ2-7,TRBV14,ASSPGVYEQY
TRBJ1-1,TRBV7-9,ASSTGGKTTEAF
TRBJ2-3,TRBV18,ASSNRGAEFHTQY
TRBJ2-3,TRBV28,GSSPLPSTDTQY
TRBJ2-2,TRBV6-5,ASSYSTRAIGELF
TRBJ1-1,TRBV7-2,ASSFSMNTEAF
TRBJ2-6,TRBV6-5,ASLDFSGANVLT
TRBJ2-5,TRBV6-1,ASSFAATQY
TRBJ2-1,TRBV30,AWTRGREQF
TRBJ1-1,TRBV9,ASSVGGSNTEAF
TRBJ2-3,TRBV9,ASSASPGTVTDTQY
TRBJ2-4,TRBV25-1,ASSGENIQY
TRBJ2-6,TRBV27,ASTATGSSGANVLT
TRBJ2-6,TRBV2,ASHKASGANVLT
TRBJ1-1,TRBV20-1,SARPRQHVE
TRBJ2-2,TRBV7-9,ASSSGLAGSGELF
TRBJ1-2,TRBV7-6,ASSPQTLKLGYT
TRBJ2-5,TRBV5-4,ASSFPGETQY